This is a list of T cell receptor beta chains from one sample in a study of blood T cell repertoires in COVID-19. The method was immunoSEQ multiplex PCR; TCRdb's version includes in-frame clones alone and lacks a portion of them. Altogether 15,000 to 20,000 clones are present, around 84% being singletons, with the ten largest covering around a third. The sequenced material came from peripheral blood. Receptors were obtained from a human donor with active COVID-19. The donor label of this sample is uncertain. Both conserved end residues are part of each CDR3. The order of the fields is J gene, D gene, V gene, clone size, CDR3 protein, CDR3 DNA. D genes are given only for firm matches. Size values are once, few and many counts, or a class for expanded clones, and some rows have none.

j_gene: TRBJ1-1; d_gene: .; v_gene: TRBV7-6; abundance: .; CDR3aa: CASSLFIETGNTEAFF; CDR3nt: TGTGCCAGCAGCTTATTCATAGAAACAGGGAACACTGAAGCTTTCTTT
j_gene: TRBJ2-3; d_gene: .; v_gene: TRBV10-2; abundance: .; CDR3aa: CASSRGQSTDTQYF; CDR3nt: TGCGCCAGCAGCAGAGGACAGTCCACAGATACGCAGTATTTT
j_gene: TRBJ2-7; d_gene: .; v_gene: TRBV28; abundance: .; CDR3aa: CASSSYVLLTGSYEQYF; CDR3nt: TGTGCCAGCAGTTCATATGTCTTGTTGACAGGATCCTACGAGCAGTACTTC
j_gene: TRBJ2-7; d_gene: .; v_gene: TRBV6-5; abundance: .; CDR3aa: CASRDMAHYEQYF; CDR3nt: TGTGCCAGCAGAGACATGGCCCACTACGAGCAGTACTTC
j_gene: TRBJ1-2; d_gene: .; v_gene: TRBV4-1; abundance: .; CDR3aa: CASSQFDSSYRGYTF; CDR3nt: TGCGCCAGCAGCCAATTTGACAGCTCTTATAGGGGCTACACCTTC
j_gene: TRBJ1-5; d_gene: TRBD1; v_gene: TRBV24-1; abundance: once; CDR3aa: CATSDLRTGLTQPQHF; CDR3nt: TGTGCCACCAGTGATTTAAGGACAGGCTTGACTCAGCCCCAGCATTTT
j_gene: TRBJ1-5; d_gene: .; v_gene: TRBV6-5; abundance: .; CDR3aa: CASQRGESNQPQHF; CDR3nt: TGTGCCTCCCAACGGGGGGAAAGCAATCAGCCCCAGCATTTT
j_gene: TRBJ1-6; d_gene: .; v_gene: TRBV18; abundance: .; CDR3aa: CASSQGQESNSPLHF; CDR3nt: TGTGCCAGCTCTCAGGGCCAAGAAAGTAATTCACCCCTCCACTTT
j_gene: TRBJ2-5; d_gene: TRBD1; v_gene: TRBV5-4; abundance: once; CDR3aa: CASSLKQGPQETQYF; CDR3nt: TGTGCCAGCAGCTTGAAACAGGGGCCACAAGAGACCCAGTACTTC
j_gene: TRBJ2-2; d_gene: .; v_gene: TRBV4-1; abundance: .; CDR3aa: CASRPGILGPGELFF; CDR3nt: TGCGCCAGCAGACCCGGGATCCTCGGACCCGGGGAGCTGTTTTTT
j_gene: TRBJ1-1; d_gene: TRBD1; v_gene: TRBV5-6; abundance: .; CDR3aa: CASSGTTGMNTEAFF; CDR3nt: TGTGCCAGCAGCGGAACGACAGGGATGAACACTGAAGCTTTCTTT
j_gene: TRBJ2-7; d_gene: .; v_gene: TRBV4-1; abundance: .; CDR3aa: CASSQDPSRETYEQYF; CDR3nt: TGCGCCAGCAGCCAAGATCCCTCCAGGGAAACCTACGAGCAGTACTTC
j_gene: TRBJ2-3; d_gene: .; v_gene: TRBV6-2/TRBV6-3; abundance: .; CDR3aa: CASSTGVAVSTDTQYF; CDR3nt: TGTGCCAGCAGCACCGGGGTAGCGGTTAGCACAGATACGCAGTATTTT
j_gene: TRBJ2-7; d_gene: .; v_gene: TRBV12-1; abundance: .; CDR3aa: CASTIPGTSGNRLPYEQYF; CDR3nt: TGTGCCAGCACAATCCCCGGGACTAGCGGTAACCGGTTACCCTACGAGCAGTACTTC
j_gene: TRBJ1-6; d_gene: TRBD1; v_gene: TRBV18; abundance: .; CDR3aa: CASSPPSRTGNSPLHF; CDR3nt: TGTGCCAGCTCACCGCCCTCACGGACAGGAAATTCACCCCTCCACTTT
j_gene: TRBJ1-1; d_gene: .; v_gene: TRBV5-4; abundance: .; CDR3aa: CASSLSNLGRTEAFF; CDR3nt: TGTGCCAGCAGCTTAAGTAACTTAGGGAGGACTGAAGCTTTCTTT
j_gene: TRBJ2-5; d_gene: .; v_gene: TRBV7-8; abundance: .; CDR3aa: CASSLGAVGWETQYF; CDR3nt: TGTGCCAGCAGCTTAGGAGCGGTGGGGTGGGAGACCCAGTACTTC
j_gene: TRBJ2-2; d_gene: TRBD2; v_gene: TRBV15; abundance: .; CDR3aa: CATSPPIGGVTGELFF; CDR3nt: TGTGCCACCAGCCCCCCAATCGGGGGGGTCACCGGGGAGCTGTTTTTT
j_gene: TRBJ2-2; d_gene: TRBD1; v_gene: TRBV19; abundance: .; CDR3aa: CASSMGSRGRPGELFF; CDR3nt: TGTGCCAGTAGTATGGGGTCAAGGGGGCGCCCCGGGGAGCTGTTTTTT
j_gene: TRBJ1-5; d_gene: .; v_gene: TRBV6-1; abundance: .; CDR3aa: CASSADTGYSNQPQHF; CDR3nt: TGTGCCAGCAGTGCCGACACAGGGTATAGCAATCAGCCCCAGCATTTT
j_gene: TRBJ2-7; d_gene: .; v_gene: TRBV21-1; abundance: .; CDR3aa: CASSKDRGPPYEQYF; CDR3nt: TGTGCCAGCAGCAAAGATCGAGGGCCGCCCTACGAGCAGTACTTC
j_gene: TRBJ2-3; d_gene: TRBD2; v_gene: TRBV7-2; abundance: .; CDR3aa: CASSPRPGLAGVSTDTQYF; CDR3nt: TGTGCCAGCAGCCCCAGACCCGGGCTAGCGGGGGTCAGCACAGATACGCAGTATTTT
j_gene: TRBJ2-1; d_gene: .; v_gene: TRBV3-1/TRBV3-2; abundance: .; CDR3aa: CASSQIQGNSNEQFF; CDR3nt: TGTGCCAGCAGCCAAATTCAGGGGAATTCAAATGAGCAGTTCTTC
j_gene: TRBJ2-2; d_gene: TRBD1; v_gene: TRBV10-3; abundance: few; CDR3aa: CAILRTGNTGELFF; CDR3nt: TGTGCCATCCTTAGGACAGGGAATACCGGGGAGCTGTTTTTT
j_gene: TRBJ2-5; d_gene: .; v_gene: TRBV7-2; abundance: .; CDR3aa: CASSLGLGGRRETQYF; CDR3nt: TGTGCCAGCAGCTTAGGCCTCGGGGGTCGAAGAGAGACCCAGTACTTC
j_gene: TRBJ2-2; d_gene: TRBD1; v_gene: TRBV5-4; abundance: .; CDR3aa: CASRLDRENTGELFF; CDR3nt: TGTGCCAGCAGATTAGACAGGGAGAACACCGGGGAGCTGTTTTTT
j_gene: TRBJ1-3; d_gene: .; v_gene: TRBV19; abundance: .; CDR3aa: CASSPSVLSGNTIYF; CDR3nt: TGTGCCAGTAGCCCCTCCGTCCTCTCTGGAAACACCATATATTTT
j_gene: TRBJ1-2; d_gene: TRBD1; v_gene: TRBV19; abundance: .; CDR3aa: CASRKPGQGPYGYTF; CDR3nt: TGTGCCAGTAGAAAACCGGGACAGGGACCCTATGGCTACACCTTC
j_gene: TRBJ2-1; d_gene: .; v_gene: TRBV18; abundance: .; CDR3aa: CASSPSRGSSYNEQFF; CDR3nt: TGTGCCAGCTCACCCTCTCGGGGTAGCTCCTACAATGAGCAGTTCTTC
j_gene: TRBJ1-1; d_gene: .; v_gene: TRBV6-5; abundance: .; CDR3aa: CASRQEGWDTEAFF; CDR3nt: TGTGCCAGCAGACAGGAGGGATGGGACACTGAAGCTTTCTTT
j_gene: TRBJ2-3; d_gene: .; v_gene: TRBV5-1; abundance: .; CDR3aa: CASKTEVNTDTQYF; CDR3nt: TGCGCCAGCAAGACTGAAGTGAACACAGATACGCAGTATTTT
j_gene: TRBJ2-7; d_gene: TRBD1; v_gene: TRBV2; abundance: .; CDR3aa: CASGGQGSYEQYF; CDR3nt: TGTGCCAGCGGGGGACAGGGGTCCTACGAGCAGTACTTC
j_gene: TRBJ2-1; d_gene: .; v_gene: TRBV6-5; abundance: .; CDR3aa: CASSLSGTYNEQFF; CDR3nt: TGTGCCAGCAGCCTCTCGGGGACCTACAATGAGCAGTTCTTC
j_gene: TRBJ1-1; d_gene: .; v_gene: TRBV6-5; abundance: .; CDR3aa: CASSNDRPNTEAFF; CDR3nt: TGTGCCAGCAGTAATGACAGACCGAACACTGAAGCTTTCTTT
j_gene: TRBJ2-3; d_gene: TRBD1; v_gene: TRBV3-1/TRBV3-2; abundance: .; CDR3aa: CASSQWTGMDPDTQYF; CDR3nt: TGTGCCAGCAGCCAATGGACAGGGATGGACCCAGATACGCAGTATTTT
j_gene: TRBJ2-7; d_gene: .; v_gene: TRBV7-2; abundance: once; CDR3aa: CASSLASTAYEQYF; CDR3nt: TGTGCCAGCAGCTTAGCATCGACAGCCTACGAGCAGTACTTC
j_gene: TRBJ1-3; d_gene: .; v_gene: TRBV5-1; abundance: .; CDR3aa: CASSSTQGSGNTIYF; CDR3nt: TGCGCCAGCAGCTCGACCCAGGGTTCTGGAAACACCATATATTTT
j_gene: TRBJ1-2; d_gene: TRBD1; v_gene: TRBV28; abundance: .; CDR3aa: CASSSPGTVSYGYTF; CDR3nt: TGTGCCAGCAGCTCCCCTGGGACAGTTTCTTATGGCTACACCTTC
j_gene: TRBJ2-1; d_gene: TRBD2; v_gene: TRBV7-9; abundance: once; CDR3aa: CASSEPGLADNEQFF; CDR3nt: TGTGCCAGCAGCGAACCGGGACTAGCGGACAATGAGCAGTTCTTC
j_gene: TRBJ2-6; d_gene: TRBD1; v_gene: TRBV27; abundance: .; CDR3aa: CASSYEQGAGSGANVLTF; CDR3nt: TGTGCCAGCAGTTATGAGCAGGGGGCGGGATCTGGGGCCAACGTCCTGACTTTC
j_gene: TRBJ2-1; d_gene: TRBD2; v_gene: TRBV10-1; abundance: few; CDR3aa: CASSESRGGARRTYNEQFF; CDR3nt: TGCGCCAGCAGTGAGTCTCGCGGGGGGGCGAGGAGAACCTACAATGAGCAGTTCTTC
j_gene: TRBJ2-3; d_gene: .; v_gene: TRBV9; abundance: .; CDR3aa: CASSPGWGSTDTQYF; CDR3nt: TGTGCCAGCAGCCCAGGGTGGGGTAGCACAGATACGCAGTATTTT
j_gene: TRBJ2-1; d_gene: .; v_gene: TRBV9; abundance: .; CDR3aa: CASSVDATNEQFF; CDR3nt: TGTGCCAGCAGCGTAGACGCTACCAATGAGCAGTTCTTC
j_gene: TRBJ1-3; d_gene: .; v_gene: TRBV4-1; abundance: .; CDR3aa: CASSHPQQGTGNTIYF; CDR3nt: TGCGCCAGCAGCCACCCACAACAGGGAACTGGAAACACCATATATTTT
j_gene: TRBJ2-5; d_gene: .; v_gene: TRBV18; abundance: .; CDR3aa: CASRPTGSQETQYF; CDR3nt: TGTGCCAGCCGGCCAACGGGGAGCCAAGAGACCCAGTACTTC
j_gene: TRBJ1-1; d_gene: .; v_gene: TRBV28; abundance: .; CDR3aa: CASSYMDSLMNTEAFF; CDR3nt: TGTGCCAGCAGTTATATGGACAGCCTCATGAACACTGAAGCTTTCTTT